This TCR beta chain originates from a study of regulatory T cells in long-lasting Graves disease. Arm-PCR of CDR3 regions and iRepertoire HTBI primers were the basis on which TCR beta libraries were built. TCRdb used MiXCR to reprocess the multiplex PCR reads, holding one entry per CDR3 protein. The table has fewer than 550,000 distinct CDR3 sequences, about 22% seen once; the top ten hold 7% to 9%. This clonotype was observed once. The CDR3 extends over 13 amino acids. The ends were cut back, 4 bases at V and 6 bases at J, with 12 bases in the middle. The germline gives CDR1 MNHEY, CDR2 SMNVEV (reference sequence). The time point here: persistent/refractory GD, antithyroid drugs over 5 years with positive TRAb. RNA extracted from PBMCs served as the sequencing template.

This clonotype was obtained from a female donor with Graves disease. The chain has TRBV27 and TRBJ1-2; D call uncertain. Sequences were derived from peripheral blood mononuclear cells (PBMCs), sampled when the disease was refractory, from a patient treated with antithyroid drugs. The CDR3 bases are TGTGCCAGCAGTTCCCAGGCAGGAAATGGCTACACCTTC. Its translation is CASSSQAGNGYTF.